The 10 T cell receptor beta chains below were found in one sample sequenced in a study of blood T cells in healthy people across ages. Alongside a J-beta primer mix, a sample-barcoded 5' primer served in a second PCR lasting 7 to 11 cycles. TCRdb re-called the 5' RACE reads through MiXCR, storing one row per CDR3 protein. The table shows about 650,000 distinct CDR3 sequences, with about 51% occurring only once. The sample taken for sequencing was blood. Receptors were obtained from a woman aged 80 or older in good health.

This chain connects TRBV19 to TRBJ2-7, with D tentatively TRBD2 (6 bases). V was cut by 1 base and J by 3 bases, with 10 bases left in between. This CDR3 contains 14 residues. From germline, CDR1 is LNHDA and CDR2 SQIVND (reference sequence). CDR3 in amino acids: CASSIGGDCYEQYF. CDR3 in DNA: TGTGCCAGTAGTATAGGGGGGGATTGCTACGAGCAGTACTTC.

This clonotype was detected ten times or more. The CDR3, as DNA: TGCGCCAGCAGCTTGGTCTACCAAGAGACCCAGTACTTC. Its translation: CASSLVYQETQYF. The gene calls are TRBV5-1 and TRBJ2-5; D remains unclear. The CDR3 contains 13 residues. The V gene lost 0 bases and the J gene lost 0 bases, with 3 bases spanning the gap. Germline V gene lookup returns CDR1 SGHRS and CDR2 YFSETQ.

The chain employs TRBV2 and TRBJ1-5; possibly TRBD1 for D (6 bases). CDR1 SNHLY and CDR2 FYNNEI come from the germline V gene. This CDR3 has 13 amino acids. With 7 bases removed from V and 2 bases from J, the gap between germline ends came to 9 bases. The CDR3 nucleotides read TGTGCCAGCAAGACAGGACGCAATCAGCCCCAGCATTTT. Its protein product is CASKTGRNQPQHF.

This sequence joins TRBV14 and TRBJ1-2, with 9 positions matching TRBD1. Trimming cost V 1 base and J 6 bases; bases outside gene matches: 3. CDR1 and CDR2 (germline): SGHDN, FVKESK. The CDR3 is 14 residues long. The CDR3 reads CASSQGRTGDGYTF. For the CDR3, the DNA is TGTGCCAGCAGCCAAGGGAGGACAGGGGATGGCTACACCTTC.

This clonotype has only a few counts. The chain has TRBV20-1 and TRBJ2-3; TRBD2 matches at 8 bases. The ends lost 0 bases at V and 2 bases at J; junction bases unmatched: 10. The germline gives CDR1 DFQATT, CDR2 SNEGSKA (reference sequence). The CDR3 is 17 residues long. The CDR3 region has the DNA TGCAGTGCTAGAGATGGCGGTCTAGCGGGTGCCACAGATACGCAGTATTTT. Its protein product is CSARDGGLAGATDTQYF.

This clonotype has a single count. The rearrangement links TRBV10-3 to TRBJ2-3, with D possibly being TRBD2 (6 bases). Deletions cut 6 bases from V and 5 bases from J, with 12 bases between. The V gene's germline CDR1 is ENHRY and CDR2 SYGVKD. CDR3 length equals 13 residues. The CDR3 bases are TGTGCCATCAGGGGGCTGCGGGAAGATACGCAGTATTTT. Amino acid sequence: CAIRGLREDTQYF.

This clonotype was seen repeatedly, ten times or more. This sequence joins TRBV7-9 and TRBJ2-1; D ambiguous. The V gene's germline CDR1 is SEHNR and CDR2 FQNEAQ (reference sequence). The CDR3 loop spans 14 amino acids. V was cut by 7 bases and J by 4 bases, with 14 bases left in between. The CDR3 nucleotides read TGTGCCAGCACCCGAACCGGGCGTTACAATGAGCAGTTCTTC. This codes for CASTRTGRYNEQFF.

V usage is TRBV9 and J usage is TRBJ1-4; D gene uncertain. The V end was cut by 0 bases, the J end by 3 bases, with 6 bases between. Germline CDR1 reads SGDLS; CDR2 reads YYNGEE. CDR3 size: 14 residues. CDR3 DNA sequence: TGTGCCAGCAGCGTAGCCGGAGCTAATGAAAAACTGTTTTTT. Encoded protein: CASSVAGANEKLFF.

The chain recombines TRBV7-2 with TRBJ1-6; possibly TRBD1 for D (6 bases). The V gene lost 5 bases and the J gene lost 10 bases, with 12 bases spanning the gap. Per germline, CDR1 SGHTA and CDR2 FQGNSA. The CDR3 runs 13 residues. DNA of the CDR3: TGTGCCAGCAGCGGCTCAGGGGACTCACCCCTCCACTTT. This codes for CASSGSGDSPLHF.

Of note for this clonotype: One end of the junction fails to match germline, which may point to a read error. This chain joins TRBV15 and TRBJ1-5; the D is unclear. CDR1 and CDR2 from the germline V gene are LNHNV and YYDKDF (reference sequence). This CDR3 spans 13 amino acids. This CDR3 reads CATSRGVNRPQHF. CDR3 nucleotides: TGTGCCACCAGCAGAGGAGTTAATCGGCCCCAGCATTTT.